This T cell receptor (beta chain) was identified during a study of beta chain features in type 1 diabetes (dated 2018 in TCRdb). Context from the whole study: Mean age, gender distribution, total cell number and subset yield did not differ between patients and healthy donors. A total of around 100 million sorted cells were examined across all samples, and RNA yield correlated strongly with the number of cells per subset. In the study, TCRB repertoires of sorted circulating CD4+ T cell subsets from recently diagnosed type 1 diabetes patients were compared with those of matched healthy donors. Whereas all 30 or so donors provided naive and central memory subsets, regulatory and stem cell-like memory subsets were isolated from just 8 patients and about 8 healthy donors. The investigation overall reported the following: Shorter templates might have been favored by PCR, but patient and control samples were amplified and corrected together, so both groups would have been affected equally by any skew. Patients with type 1 diabetes made fewer insertions and deleted more nucleotides at VDJ recombination sites, implying thymic rearrangement abnormalities. In all four CD4+ subsets, TCRB CDR3 length was moderately but significantly shorter in type 1 diabetes patients. Because cDNA was sequenced instead of genomic DNA, highly expressing activated cells could be over-represented, though the groups showed no difference in activation or CD3 levels. Naive, central memory and regulatory TCRB repertoires appeared to be more similar among patients than among healthy donors. Because the HLA sub-analyses included only small numbers of individuals, any influence of HLA type on TCRB rearrangement was left unresolved.

The entire amount of isolated RNA was reverse transcribed using the High Capacity cDNA Reverse Transcription Kit, so the sequenced TCRB transcripts were expressed ones. Naive, central memory and regulatory T cell samples underwent deep immunoSEQ sequencing, averaging about 3.3 million total reads per sample. After sorted cells were lysed in RLT buffer, RNA was extracted with DNase-treated RNeasy Micro or Mini kits, with the choice depending on cell number. Each cell subset was processed separately to prevent cross-contamination, with patient and healthy donor samples processed together. Using the immunoSEQ multiplex PCR, TCRB sequences were amplified from cDNA into 87-bp fragments spanning the CDR3 region. Amplicons were sequenced on the Illumina HiSeq platform. Per the original workflow: Synthetic template baselines were used to correct PCR bias computationally, reads within Hamming distance 2 were collapsed together, and singletons that could not be merged were discarded. By aligning reads against IMGT, V, D and J genes, CDR3 length, and insertions or deletions at six rearrangement sites were assigned. Clonotype counts were normalized to sorted cell number within each subset before computing true diversity and Gini coefficients with the tcR R package. The overlap coefficient, calculated on TCRB nucleotide sequences, was used to quantify repertoire sharing. As a proxy for the pre-selection repertoire, out-of-frame TCRB sequences from naive cells were analyzed. Entries here come from immuneACCESS through TCRdb and include only in-frame sequences with V and J called. Some clones fail to appear in such tables; in the studies checked, an unresolved V gene covers under half of the shortfall, and the cause of the remainder is unknown. V, J and clone size are those of that table, while D and trimming were read from the DNA. This sample lists about 400,000 clones; roughly 13% were detected once. The biggest ten clones account for 0.017% of the sample.

At the junction V is shortened by 0 bases and J by 5 bases, with 14 bases in between. Reading the germline V gene gives CDR1 MGHRA and CDR2 YSYEKL. The cysteine opens and the phenylalanine closes a CDR3 of 16 amino acids. Only the CDR3 part of the read is kept: 48 bases, read in frame from the first base. About this clone itself: The clone's antigen remains unknown. Base qualities were left out, and no much larger clone turns up one base away.

A single peripheral blood draw of approximately 120 mL on average was collected from each donor into heparinised tubes. Using a panel that included CD45RO, CCR7, CD25, CD127, CD95 and CD27, naive, central memory, regulatory and stem cell-like memory CD4+ T cells were sorted on a BD FACSAria II. All sorted populations exceeded 95% purity. PBMCs were isolated immediately by Lymphoprep density gradient centrifugation and stained directly without culture. So that batch effects would be minimized, each experiment stained and sorted samples in pairs, pairing one healthy donor with one patient. This clonotype was sampled from a man between 18 and 29 years old in good health. Sequencing was done on a sample of naive CD4+ T cells from blood. The sample's cell subset or site label is to be understood as: true naive CD4+ T cells. The rearranged segments are TRBV4-1 and TRBJ1-5, with TRBD1 tentatively as D gene (5 bases match). The DNA reads TGCGCCAGCAGCCAAGATGGAAGTCAGGGTCATCAGCCCCAGCATTTT. It is translated as CASSQDGSQGHQPQHF.